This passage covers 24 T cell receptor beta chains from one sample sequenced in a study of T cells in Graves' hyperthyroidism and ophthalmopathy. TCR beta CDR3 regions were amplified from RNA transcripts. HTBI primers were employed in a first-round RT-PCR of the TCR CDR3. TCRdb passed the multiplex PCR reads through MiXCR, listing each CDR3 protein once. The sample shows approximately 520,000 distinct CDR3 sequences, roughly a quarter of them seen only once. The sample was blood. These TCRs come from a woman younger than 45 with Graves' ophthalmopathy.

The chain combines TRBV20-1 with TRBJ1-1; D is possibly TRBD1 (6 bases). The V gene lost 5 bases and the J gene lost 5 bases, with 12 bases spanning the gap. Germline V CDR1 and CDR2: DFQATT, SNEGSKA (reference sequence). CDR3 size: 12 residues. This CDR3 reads CSAGQRGTEAFF. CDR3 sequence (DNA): TGCAGTGCTGGACAGCGGGGGACTGAAGCTTTCTTT.

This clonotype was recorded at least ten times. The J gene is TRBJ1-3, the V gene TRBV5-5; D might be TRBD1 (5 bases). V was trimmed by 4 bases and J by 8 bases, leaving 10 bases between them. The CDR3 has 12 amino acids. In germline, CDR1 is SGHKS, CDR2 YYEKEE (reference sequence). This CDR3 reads CASSQGADTIYF. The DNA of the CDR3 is TGTGCCAGCAGCCAAGGGGCGGACACCATATATTTT.

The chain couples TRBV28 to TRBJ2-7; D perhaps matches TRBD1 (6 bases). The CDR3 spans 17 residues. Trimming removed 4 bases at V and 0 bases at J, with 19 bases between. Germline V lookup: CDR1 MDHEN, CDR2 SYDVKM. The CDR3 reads CASSSHSSGQSSYEQYF. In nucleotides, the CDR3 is TGTGCCAGCAGTTCCCACTCCTCCGGACAGAGCTCCTACGAGCAGTACTTC.

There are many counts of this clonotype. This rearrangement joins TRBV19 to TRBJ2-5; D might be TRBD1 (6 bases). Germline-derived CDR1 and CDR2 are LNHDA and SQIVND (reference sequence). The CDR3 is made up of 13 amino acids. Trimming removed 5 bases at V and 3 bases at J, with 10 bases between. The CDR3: CASSSYREETQYF. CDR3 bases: TGTGCCAGTAGTTCCTACAGGGAAGAGACCCAGTACTTC.

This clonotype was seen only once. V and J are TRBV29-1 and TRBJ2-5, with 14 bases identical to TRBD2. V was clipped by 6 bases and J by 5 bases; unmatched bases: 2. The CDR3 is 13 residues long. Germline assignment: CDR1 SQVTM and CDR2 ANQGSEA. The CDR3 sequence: CSVGTSGSETQYF. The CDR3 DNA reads TGCAGCGTGGGGACTAGCGGGAGTGAGACCCAGTACTTC.

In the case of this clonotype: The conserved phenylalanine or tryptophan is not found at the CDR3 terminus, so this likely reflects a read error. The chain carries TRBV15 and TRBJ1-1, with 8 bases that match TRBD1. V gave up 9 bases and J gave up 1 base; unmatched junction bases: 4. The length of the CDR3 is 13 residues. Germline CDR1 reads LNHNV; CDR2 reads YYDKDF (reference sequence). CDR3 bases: TGTGCCACTGCGGGACAGGAGAACACTGAAGCTTTCATT. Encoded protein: CATAGQENTEAFI.

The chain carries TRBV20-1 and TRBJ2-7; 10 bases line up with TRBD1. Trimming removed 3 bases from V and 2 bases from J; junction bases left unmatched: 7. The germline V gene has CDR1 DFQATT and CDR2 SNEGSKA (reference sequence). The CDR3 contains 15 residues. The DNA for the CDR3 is TGCAGTGCTAGGCCTCCGGGACAGGGGACCTACGAGCAGTACTTC. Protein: CSARPPGQGTYEQYF.

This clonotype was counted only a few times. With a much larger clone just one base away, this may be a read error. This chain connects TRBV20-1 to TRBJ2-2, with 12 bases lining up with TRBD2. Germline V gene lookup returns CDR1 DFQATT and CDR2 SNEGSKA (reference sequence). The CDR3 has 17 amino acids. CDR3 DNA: TGCAGTGCTAGAGTGTCTAGCGGGGGGGCCATCACCGGGGAGCTGTGTTTT. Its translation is CSARVSSGGAITGELCF.

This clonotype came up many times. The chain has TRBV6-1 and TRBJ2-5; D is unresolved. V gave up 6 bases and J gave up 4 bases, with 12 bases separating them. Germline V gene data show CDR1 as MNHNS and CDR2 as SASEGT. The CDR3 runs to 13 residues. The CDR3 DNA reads TGTGCCAGCAGCGTCGACGGTGGAGAGACCCAGTACTTC. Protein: CASSVDGGETQYF.

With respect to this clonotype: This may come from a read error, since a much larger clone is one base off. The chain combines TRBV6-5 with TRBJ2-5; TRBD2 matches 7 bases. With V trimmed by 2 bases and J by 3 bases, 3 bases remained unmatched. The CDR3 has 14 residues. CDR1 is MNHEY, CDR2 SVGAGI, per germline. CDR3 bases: TGTGCCAGCAGTTACGGGGGGGAAGAAGAGACCCAGTACTTC. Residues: CASSYGGEEETQYF.

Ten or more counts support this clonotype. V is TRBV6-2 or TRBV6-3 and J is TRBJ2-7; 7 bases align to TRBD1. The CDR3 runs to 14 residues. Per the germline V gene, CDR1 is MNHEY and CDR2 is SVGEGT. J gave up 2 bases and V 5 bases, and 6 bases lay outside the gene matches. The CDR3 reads CASSRTGITYEQYF. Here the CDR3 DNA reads TGTGCCAGCAGTCGGACAGGAATAACCTACGAGCAGTACTTC.

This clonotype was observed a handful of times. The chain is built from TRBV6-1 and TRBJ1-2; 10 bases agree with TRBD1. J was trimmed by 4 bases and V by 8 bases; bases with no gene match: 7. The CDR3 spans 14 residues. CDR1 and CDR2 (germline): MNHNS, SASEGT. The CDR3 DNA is TGTGCCAGCGGGTCCCGGGACAGGGGCTATGGCTACACCTTC. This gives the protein CASGSRDRGYGYTF.

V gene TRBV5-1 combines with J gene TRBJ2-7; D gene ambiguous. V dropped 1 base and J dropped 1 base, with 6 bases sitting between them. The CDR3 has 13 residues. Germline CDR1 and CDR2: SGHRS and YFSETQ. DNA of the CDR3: TGCGCCAGCAGCTTGTCAGCATCCTACGAGCAGTACTTC. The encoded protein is CASSLSASYEQYF.

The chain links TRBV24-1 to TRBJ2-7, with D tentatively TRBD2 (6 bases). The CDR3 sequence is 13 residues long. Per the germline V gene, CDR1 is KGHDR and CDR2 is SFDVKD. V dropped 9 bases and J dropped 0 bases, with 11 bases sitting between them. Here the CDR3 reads CATRDSNSYEQYF. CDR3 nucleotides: TGTGCCACCCGGGACTCCAACTCCTACGAGCAGTACTTC.

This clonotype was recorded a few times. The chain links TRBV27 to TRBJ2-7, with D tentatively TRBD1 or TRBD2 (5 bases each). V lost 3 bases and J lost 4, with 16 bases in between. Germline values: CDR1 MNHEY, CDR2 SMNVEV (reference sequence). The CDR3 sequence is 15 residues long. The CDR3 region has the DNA TGTGCCAGCAGTTTTGCGACGGGGCCGGGATACGAGCAGTACTTC. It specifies CASSFATGPGYEQYF.

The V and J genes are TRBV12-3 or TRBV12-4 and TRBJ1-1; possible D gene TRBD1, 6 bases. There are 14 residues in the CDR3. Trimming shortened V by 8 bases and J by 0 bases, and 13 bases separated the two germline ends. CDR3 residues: CASHHRAVNTEAFF. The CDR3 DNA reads TGTGCCAGCCACCACAGGGCTGTGAACACTGAAGCTTTCTTT.

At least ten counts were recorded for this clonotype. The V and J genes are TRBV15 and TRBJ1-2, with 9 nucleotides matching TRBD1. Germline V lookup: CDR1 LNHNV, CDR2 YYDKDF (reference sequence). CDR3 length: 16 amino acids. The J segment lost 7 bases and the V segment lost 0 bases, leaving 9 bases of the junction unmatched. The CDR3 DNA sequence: TGTGCCACCAGCAGAGACCCTCGACAGGGGGGTAGTGGCTACACCTTC. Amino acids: CATSRDPRQGGSGYTF.

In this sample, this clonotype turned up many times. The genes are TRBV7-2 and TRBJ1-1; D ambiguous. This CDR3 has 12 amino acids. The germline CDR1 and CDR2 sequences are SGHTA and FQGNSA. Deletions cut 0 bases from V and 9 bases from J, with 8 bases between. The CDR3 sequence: CASSLAIGKAFF. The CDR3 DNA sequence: TGTGCCAGCAGCTTAGCGATAGGGAAAGCTTTCTTT.

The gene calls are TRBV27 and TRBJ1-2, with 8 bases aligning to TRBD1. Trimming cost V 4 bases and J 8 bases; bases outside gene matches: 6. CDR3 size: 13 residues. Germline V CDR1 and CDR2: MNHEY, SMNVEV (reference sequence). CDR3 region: CASSWGRGQGYTF. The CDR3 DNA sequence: TGTGCCAGCAGTTGGGGCAGGGGGCAGGGCTACACCTTC.

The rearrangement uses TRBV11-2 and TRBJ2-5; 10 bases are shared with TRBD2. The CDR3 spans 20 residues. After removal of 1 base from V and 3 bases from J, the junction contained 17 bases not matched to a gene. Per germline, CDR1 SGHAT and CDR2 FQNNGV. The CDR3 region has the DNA TGTGCCAGCAGCTTAGGGGTGGGTGAAACGGGACTAGCGTTAAAAGAGACCCAGTACTTC. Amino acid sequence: CASSLGVGETGLALKETQYF.

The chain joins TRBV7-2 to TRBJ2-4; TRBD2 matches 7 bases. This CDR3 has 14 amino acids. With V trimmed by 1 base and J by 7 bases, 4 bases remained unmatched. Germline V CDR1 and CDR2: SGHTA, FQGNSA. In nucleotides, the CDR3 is TGTGCCAGCAGCTTAGAGGCAGCGGGGAACATTCAGTACTTC. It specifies CASSLEAAGNIQYF.

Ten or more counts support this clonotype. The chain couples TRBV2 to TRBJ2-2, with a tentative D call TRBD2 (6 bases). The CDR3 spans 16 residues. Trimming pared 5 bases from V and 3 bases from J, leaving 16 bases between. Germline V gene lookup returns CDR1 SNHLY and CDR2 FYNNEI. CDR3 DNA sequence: TGTGCCAGCAGTTTGACTGTGCGGGGTTACACCGGGGAGCTGTTTTTT. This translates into CASSLTVRGYTGELFF.

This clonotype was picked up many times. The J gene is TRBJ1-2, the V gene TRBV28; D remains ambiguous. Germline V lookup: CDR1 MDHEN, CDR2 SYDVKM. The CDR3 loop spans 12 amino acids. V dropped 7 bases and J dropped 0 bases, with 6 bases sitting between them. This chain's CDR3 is CASNKANYGYTF. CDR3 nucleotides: TGTGCCAGCAACAAAGCTAACTATGGCTACACCTTC.

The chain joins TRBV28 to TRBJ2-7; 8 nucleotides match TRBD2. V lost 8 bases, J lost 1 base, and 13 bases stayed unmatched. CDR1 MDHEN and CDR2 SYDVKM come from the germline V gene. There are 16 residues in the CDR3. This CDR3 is CASQFGGARGSYEQYF. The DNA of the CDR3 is TGTGCCAGCCAGTTCGGGGGGGCCCGGGGGTCCTACGAGCAGTACTTC.